This record concerns one TCR beta chain sequence. TCR beta chains were sequenced at survey level with immunoSEQ. Data came from immunoSEQ multiplex PCR; TCRdb stores just in-frame clones and leaves some out. The table shows 60,000 to 75,000 clones, with roughly 93% occurring only once. The receptor was isolated from a man in his forties with rheumatoid arthritis. The sample taken for sequencing was PBMCs.

The CDR3 reads CASSLGGSSGNTIYF. For the CDR3, the DNA is TGTGCCAGCAGCTTGGGGGGGAGCTCTGGAAACACCATATATTTT. The chain employs TRBV7-9 and TRBJ1-3, with D possibly matching TRBD1 (5 bases). This CDR3 region has 15 residues. Per the germline V gene, CDR1 is SEHNR and CDR2 is FQNEAQ (reference sequence). V gave up 3 bases and J gave up 0 bases, with 9 bases separating them. Combining the CDR3 with reference TRBV7-9 and TRBJ1-3 gives the whole variable domain DTGVSQNPRHKITKRGQNVTFRCDPISEHNRLYWYRQTLGQGPEFLTYFQNEAQLEKSRLLSDRFSAERPKGSFSTLEIQRTEQGDSAMYLCASSLGGSSGNTIYFGEGSWLTVV.